This TCR beta chain was retrieved from a study of blood T cell repertoires in COVID-19. Study-wide context: Samples taken during acute and convalescent COVID-19 were collected in the United States, Italy and Spain. From T cells, B-cell-depleted T cells, or PBMCs came the material, which was cDNA or gDNA.

TCRdb keeps only in-frame clones here, not all; method: immunoSEQ multiplex PCR. The sample holds about 210,000 clones, roughly 80% seen once. The sample holds many counts of this clone. The specimen was peripheral blood. This clonotype was sampled from a woman aged 40 to 50 with active or convalescent COVID-19.

CDR3: CASSYTSTGELFF. For the CDR3, the DNA is TGCGCCAGCAGCTATACTAGCACCGGGGAGCTGTTTTTT. V usage is TRBV5-1 and J usage is TRBJ2-2, with a possible D match to TRBD2 (5 bases). This CDR3 is built from 13 residues. The germline CDR1 and CDR2 sequences are SGHRS and YFSETQ. V shed 3 bases and J shed 4 bases, with 7 bases lying between them. Supplemented by reference TRBV5-1 and TRBJ2-2, the full variable domain reads KAGVTQTPRYLIKTRGQQVTLSCSPISGHRSVSWYQQTPGQGLQFLFEYFSETQRNKGNFPGRFSGRQFSNSRSEMNVSTLELGDSALYLCASSYTSTGELFFGEGSRLTVL.